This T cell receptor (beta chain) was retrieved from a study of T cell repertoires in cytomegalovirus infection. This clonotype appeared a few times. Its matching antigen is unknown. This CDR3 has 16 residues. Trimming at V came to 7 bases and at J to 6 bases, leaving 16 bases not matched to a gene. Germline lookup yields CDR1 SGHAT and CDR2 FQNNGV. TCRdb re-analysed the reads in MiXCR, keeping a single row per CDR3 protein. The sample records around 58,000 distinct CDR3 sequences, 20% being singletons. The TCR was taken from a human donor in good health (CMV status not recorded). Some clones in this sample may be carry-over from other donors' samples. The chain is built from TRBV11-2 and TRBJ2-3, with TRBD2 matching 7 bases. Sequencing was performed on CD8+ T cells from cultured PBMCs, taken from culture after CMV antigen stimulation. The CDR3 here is CASNQLGGIPADTQYF. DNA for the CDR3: TGTGCCAGCAACCAATTGGGGGGGATCCCCGCGGATACGCAGTATTTT.